This entry concerns a single T cell receptor (beta chain). Authors' analysis steps: The authors estimated nucleated cell counts from reference gene primer amplification. Clones were read by immunoSEQ multiplex PCR, and TCRdb kept only the in-frame ones, dropping some. The V and J calls and clone size are taken from that table; D and trimming were inferred from the DNA. The sample has 85,000 to 90,000 clones, 86% seen once. This record comes from a study of blood T cell repertoires in COVID-19. Study background: Samples came from the United States, Italy and Spain, spanning acute and convalescent COVID-19. In each case, the material was cDNA or gDNA derived from T cells, B-cell-depleted T cells, or PBMCs.

Input material: peripheral blood. The sequence was obtained from a human donor in a cohort sampled during active COVID-19.

CDR3 coding DNA: TGTGCCAGCAGCCAACGCAGGGGGGAGAACACTGAAGCTTTCTTT. Amino acid sequence: CASSQRRGENTEAFF. The genes are TRBV4-2 and TRBJ1-1, with 7 bases aligning to TRBD1. The CDR3 runs to 15 residues. The V segment lost 2 bases and the J segment 1 base; nucleotides outside the gene matches: 4. CDR1 is LGHNA and CDR2 is YNFKEQ in the germline V gene.